These 2 T cell receptor beta chains originate from one sample sequenced in a study of beta chain features in type 1 diabetes. Findings of the study overall: TCRB CDR3 length was moderately but significantly reduced in all four CD4+ subsets of Type 1 diabetes patients.

The antigens these receptors bind are not known. The whole isolated RNA underwent reverse transcription, so sequencing captured expressed TCRB transcripts. The repertoire was sequenced with immunoSEQ multiplex PCR; TCRdb's copy has only in-frame clones and lacks some. The sample carries approximately 50,000 clones, 63% recorded once. Input material: stem cell memory CD4+ T cells from blood. These receptors were taken from a woman in her thirties with type 1 diabetes.

V is TRBV6-1 and J is TRBJ2-5; D is possibly TRBD1 (5 bases). Trimming left V 10 bases short and J 1 base short, with 19 bases between. The CDR3 is 15 amino acids. Germline V CDR1 and CDR2: MNHNS, SASEGT. CDR3 bases: TGTGCCATCCGGATGGACACAGGCACCCAAGAGACCCAGTACTTC. Protein sequence: CAIRMDTGTQETQYF.

This clone has a single count. J is TRBJ2-7 and V is TRBV15, with 11 bases lining up with TRBD2. V trimming: 2 bases; J trimming: 0 bases; junction bases outside the gene matches: 0. The CDR3 is 15 residues long. The germline gives CDR1 LNHNV, CDR2 YYDKDF (reference sequence). CDR3 in DNA: TGTGCCACCAGCAGAACTAGCGGGGGCTCCTACGAGCAGTACTTC. It encodes CATSRTSGGSYEQYF.